These 11 T cell receptor beta chains share one sample of origin, sequenced in a study of identical twins. TCRdb used MiXCR to reprocess the 5' RACE reads, holding one entry per CDR3 protein. There are 200,000 to 250,000 distinct CDR3 sequences in the sample; 5.5% to 7% occur only once, and roughly 3.7% lies in the top ten. The data were also submitted as part of a second study, on yellow fever vaccine responses in identical twins.

The specimen sequenced was memory (CD45RO+) T cells sorted from blood. These receptors were collected from a woman aged 18-29 years in good health.

This clonotype was counted at least ten times. V usage is TRBV14 and J usage is TRBJ2-3; D is undetermined. The CDR3 extends over 15 amino acids. Germline CDR1 and CDR2: SGHDN and FVKESK. Trimming removed 2 bases at V and 5 bases at J, with 14 bases between. This chain's CDR3 is CASSQSLRAKDTQYF. The CDR3 DNA reads as TGTGCCAGCAGCCAAAGTTTACGGGCTAAAGATACGCAGTATTTT.

This chain links TRBV11-3 with TRBJ1-6; 9 bases align to TRBD1. The CDR3 loop spans 16 amino acids. From germline, CDR1 is SGHNT and CDR2 YENEEA. The trim removed 3 bases at V and 11 bases at J, leaving 11 bases unmatched. The CDR3 is CASSLAADRGRAPLHF. For the CDR3, the DNA is TGTGCCAGCAGCTTGGCTGCGGACAGGGGCCGGGCACCCCTCCACTTT. The entire variable domain, with the rest obtained from reference TRBV11-3 and TRBJ1-6, is as follows: EAGVVQSPRYKIIEKKQPVAFWCNPISGHNTLYWYLQNLGQGPELLIRYENEEAVDDSQLPKDRFSAERLKGVDSTLKIQPAELGDSAVYLCASSLAADRGRAPLHFGNGTRLTVT.

This clonotype has more than one count but fewer than ten. V is TRBV27 and J is TRBJ1-4; D is ambiguous. With 5 bases removed from V and 7 bases from J, the gap between germline ends came to 20 bases. Germline V CDR1 and CDR2: MNHEY, SMNVEV (reference sequence). This CDR3 is built from 16 residues. The CDR3 is CASSPTPQKNFEKLFF. The CDR3 DNA sequence: TGTGCCAGCAGTCCCACTCCACAGAAGAACTTTGAAAAACTGTTTTTT. Using reference TRBV27 and TRBJ1-4 for the parts outside the CDR3, the full variable domain is EAQVTQNPRYLITVTGKKLTVTCSQNMNHEYMSWYRQDPGLGLRQIYYSMNVEVTDKGDVPEGYKVSRKEKRNFPLILESPSPNQTSLYFCASSPTPQKNFEKLFFGSGTQLSVL.

V is TRBV5-5 and J is TRBJ2-1; D might be TRBD2 (6 bases). V lost 4 bases and J lost 6, with 14 bases in between. Germline V gene lookup returns CDR1 SGHKS and CDR2 YYEKEE (reference sequence). The CDR3 is 14 amino acids. The CDR3: CASSRGVLCNEQFF. CDR3 bases: TGTGCCAGCAGCCGCGGGGTCCTCTGCAATGAGCAGTTCTTC. Full variable domain (rest looked up from reference TRBV5-5 and TRBJ2-1): DAGVTQSPTHLIKTRGQQVTLRCSPISGHKSVSWYQQVLGQGPQFIFQYYEKEERGRGNFPDRFSARQFPNYSSELNVNALLLGDSALYLCASSRGVLCNEQFFGPGTRLTVL.

The chain joins TRBV7-8 to TRBJ2-5; D gene ambiguous. Germline loops: CDR1 SGHVS, CDR2 FQNEAQ. V lost 1 base and J lost 5, with 14 bases in between. The CDR3 has 15 amino acids. CDR3 protein: CASSLVVGSAETQYF. The DNA of the CDR3 is TGTGCCAGCAGCTTAGTCGTCGGTTCGGCTGAGACCCAGTACTTC.

The genes are TRBV5-1 and TRBJ2-5, with D uncertain. There are 14 residues in the CDR3. The germline gives CDR1 SGHRS, CDR2 YFSETQ. Trimming took off 4 bases at V and 2 bases at J, with 12 bases between the two ends. CDR3 sequence reads: CASSIGNAQETQYF. In DNA, the CDR3 is TGCGCCAGCAGCATCGGAAATGCACAAGAGACCCAGTACTTC.

The rearrangement joins TRBV20-1 to TRBJ2-4; 12 positions match TRBD2. This CDR3 comprises 16 residues. Germline trimming cut 6 bases from V and 0 bases from J; bases unmatched to any gene: 6. The germline V gene has CDR1 DFQATT and CDR2 SNEGSKA (reference sequence). The CDR3 DNA sequence: TGCAGTGCCGCTAGCGGGAGGGCCTTAGCCAAAAACATTCAGTACTTC. Translated, it gives CSAASGRALAKNIQYF.

This chain uses TRBV6-4 with TRBJ2-1; 10 nucleotides agree with TRBD2. CDR3 size: 15 residues. V dropped 4 bases and J dropped 5; count of bases not matched to a gene: 5. The germline V gene has CDR1 MRHNA and CDR2 SNTAGT. In DNA form, the CDR3 reads TGTGCCAGCAGTGCCCTAGCGGGGGAGCACAATGAGCAGTTCTTC. Protein product: CASSALAGEHNEQFF.

In its sample, this clonotype was seen many times. This chain uses TRBV28 with TRBJ2-2; 7 nucleotides agree with TRBD1. The CDR3 extends over 17 amino acids. From germline, CDR1 is MDHEN and CDR2 SYDVKM. V trimming: 6 bases; J trimming: 5 bases; junction bases outside the gene matches: 15. CDR3 nucleotide sequence: TGTGCCAGCAGCCGAAGAAAACCGACAGGGTCTACCGGGGAGCTGTTTTTT. This sequence encodes CASSRRKPTGSTGELFF.

The gene calls are TRBV27 and TRBJ2-5; D call uncertain. The CDR3 loop spans 13 amino acids. The V end was cut by 5 bases, the J end by 5 bases, with 12 bases between. Germline values: CDR1 MNHEY, CDR2 SMNVEV (reference sequence). The CDR3 reads CASSEAFGETQYF. In DNA, the CDR3 is TGTGCCAGCAGTGAGGCGTTCGGGGAGACCCAGTACTTC.

This clonotype was recorded at least ten times. This chain joins TRBV7-8 and TRBJ2-1, with 10 bases aligning to TRBD1. Germline V CDR1 and CDR2: SGHVS, FQNEAQ. The CDR3 has 14 residues. Germline trimming cut 5 bases from V and 7 bases from J; bases unmatched to any gene: 5. The CDR3 nucleotides are TGTGCCAGCAGCACTGGGACAGGGGTTAATGAGCAGTTCTTC. Encoded protein: CASSTGTGVNEQFF.